These 17 T cell receptor beta chains came from one sample sequenced in a study of shared clonotypes between healthy human individuals. Produced via immunoSEQ multiplex PCR; TCRdb's table is partial and in-frame only. Here the sample spans 1,500,000 or so clones, roughly 96% being singletons. The sequenced material came from naive CD4+ T cells sorted from blood. Documented subset: CD45RA+ positively selected. Receptors originate from a man between 25 and 39 years old in good health.

The V and J genes are TRBV5-6 and TRBJ2-4; 12 bases match TRBD1. This CDR3 is built from 17 residues. The germline V gene encodes CDR1 SGHDT and CDR2 YYEEEE. Trimming removed 4 bases from V and 6 bases from J; junction bases left unmatched: 11. CDR3 nucleotide sequence: TGTGCCAGCAGCAGAGTGGGACAGGGGGCTTCGGGAAACATTCAGTACTTC. This encodes CASSRVGQGASGNIQYF.

This rearrangement joins TRBV29-1 to TRBJ2-7; 9 bases match TRBD1. The CDR3 is 14 residues long. Germline CDR1 SQVTM, CDR2 ANQGSEA. J gave up 5 bases and V 5 bases, and 10 bases lay outside the gene matches. The CDR3 loop reads CSVYDRDRVNEQYF. DNA for the CDR3: TGCAGCGTTTATGACCGGGACAGGGTCAACGAGCAGTACTTC.

The chain is built from TRBV7-9 and TRBJ1-4; no firm D call. The V end was cut by 2 bases, the J end by 1 base, with 11 bases between. Germline V gene lookup returns CDR1 SEHNR and CDR2 FQNEAQ (reference sequence). The CDR3 is made up of 16 amino acids. CDR3 coding DNA: TGTGCCAGCAGCTTATTAGGCGAGGGAACTAATGAAAAACTGTTTTTT. Protein: CASSLLGEGTNEKLFF.

The chain has TRBV2 and TRBJ2-1, with D perhaps TRBD1 or TRBD2 (5 bases each). Germline CDR1 SNHLY, CDR2 FYNNEI. The CDR3 consists of 15 residues. V was pared by 7 bases and J by 6 bases, with 19 bases between. The CDR3 DNA reads TGTGCCAGCACTTCTGGACTTAGGGGTTCCAATGAGCAGTTCTTC. It translates to CASTSGLRGSNEQFF.

The V gene is TRBV6-1, the J gene TRBJ1-5; a weak D match, TRBD1 (5 bases). The CDR3 extends over 13 amino acids. Germline lookup yields CDR1 MNHNS and CDR2 SASEGT. V lost 5 bases and J lost 5, with 10 bases in between. The CDR3 region is CASSHRDHQPQHF. DNA for the CDR3: TGTGCCAGCAGTCACCGGGACCATCAGCCCCAGCATTTT.

The chain recombines TRBV20-1 with TRBJ2-1; 9 bases are shared with TRBD2. The germline V gene has CDR1 DFQATT and CDR2 SNEGSKA (reference sequence). This CDR3 has 11 amino acids. With 6 bases clipped from V and 9 bases from J, the junction kept 3 bases outside the gene matches. The chain's CDR3 is CSASSGSEQFF. DNA of the CDR3: TGCAGTGCCAGTAGCGGGAGTGAGCAGTTCTTC.

The CDR3 region is CASRAGGRHTQYF. The CDR3, as DNA: TGTGCCAGCAGGGCCGGGGGGAGGCATACGCAGTATTTT. V is TRBV6-1 and J is TRBJ2-3; 7 bases fit TRBD2. The V segment lost 6 bases and the J segment 7 bases; nucleotides outside the gene matches: 7. The germline V gene encodes CDR1 MNHNS and CDR2 SASEGT. The CDR3 runs 13 residues.

In DNA form, the CDR3 reads TGTGCCAGCTCCAGAGTACGTGTTACCACAGATACGCAGTATTTT. Protein sequence: CASSRVRVTTDTQYF. This sequence joins TRBV2 and TRBJ2-3, with D unclear. Trimming removed 8 bases at V and 2 bases at J, with 17 bases between. The length of the CDR3 is 15 residues. CDR1 is SNHLY, CDR2 FYNNEI, per germline.

The genes are TRBV6-5 and TRBJ2-1; weak D call: TRBD2 (6 bases). Looked up from germline, CDR1 is MNHEY and CDR2 is SVGAGI. V lost 8 bases and J 4 bases, leaving 12 bases between the germline ends. The CDR3 contains 13 residues. The CDR3 is CASGEVGYNEQFF. The CDR3 nucleotides read TGTGCCAGCGGGGAGGTTGGGTACAATGAGCAGTTCTTC.

V and J are TRBV18 and TRBJ2-3; 13 bases fit TRBD2. This CDR3 contains 16 residues. Germline V gives CDR1 KGHSH, CDR2 LQKENI. V shed 4 bases and J 6 bases; nucleotides not matched to a gene: 7. The CDR3 DNA follows: TGTGCCAGCTCACGGGGACTAGCGGGAACGATGGATACGCAGTATTTT. Protein: CASSRGLAGTMDTQYF.

This sequence joins TRBV18 and TRBJ2-5, with unresolved D. Germline lookup yields CDR1 KGHSH and CDR2 LQKENI. The CDR3 has 12 residues. Trimming took off 6 bases at V and 0 bases at J, with 5 bases between the two ends. The CDR3 reads CASSGDQETQYF. As DNA, the CDR3 is TGTGCCAGCTCTGGGGACCAAGAGACCCAGTACTTC.

The chain is built from TRBV28 and TRBJ1-2, with a tentative D call TRBD1 (6 bases). CDR3 length: 15 amino acids. V lost 1 base to trimming and J lost 5 bases, with 14 bases between them. Germline V lookup: CDR1 MDHEN, CDR2 SYDVKM. CDR3 amino acids: CASSLYASGEYGYTF. The CDR3 nucleotides read TGTGCCAGCAGTTTATATGCCTCAGGGGAGTATGGCTACACCTTC.

The rearrangement uses TRBV5-1 and TRBJ2-1; 15 nucleotides align to TRBD2. The CDR3 spans 18 residues. Germline V gene data show CDR1 as SGHRS and CDR2 as YFSETQ. J gave up 4 bases and V 3 bases, and 8 bases lay outside the gene matches. CDR3 residues: CASSSGTSGRPLYNEQFF. The CDR3 DNA is TGCGCCAGCAGCTCCGGGACTAGCGGGAGGCCCCTTTACAATGAGCAGTTCTTC.

V and J are TRBV6-5 and TRBJ2-7, with D maybe TRBD1 (8 bases). From germline, CDR1 is MNHEY and CDR2 SVGAGI. CDR3 length: 15 amino acids. V was clipped by 6 bases and J by 4 bases, with 19 bases between them. The CDR3 DNA sequence: TGTGCCAGCAGCCACCCCGGACAGGGAGGGTACGAGCAGTACTTC. Its translation is CASSHPGQGGYEQYF.

J is TRBJ2-3 and V is TRBV11-2, with TRBD2 matching over 14 bases. The CDR3 extends over 19 amino acids. Looked up from germline, CDR1 is SGHAT and CDR2 is FQNNGV. J lost 1 base, V lost 6 bases, and 12 bases had no gene match. The CDR3 sequence: CASRRTGTSGSPGTDTQYF. DNA of the CDR3: TGTGCCAGCAGGCGAACCGGGACTAGCGGGAGTCCAGGCACAGATACGCAGTATTTT.

The chain links TRBV30 to TRBJ2-1; 15 bases are shared with TRBD2. Losses at the gene ends were 3 bases for V and 3 bases for J; bases not matched to a gene: 12. This CDR3 comprises 19 residues. CDR1 is GTSNPN, CDR2 SVGIG, per germline (reference sequence). DNA of the CDR3: TGTGCCTGGAGCTCGGGACTAGCGGGAGGACGGATCTTCTACAATGAGCAGTTCTTC. Translation: CAWSSGLAGGRIFYNEQFF.

Written as DNA, the CDR3 is TGTGCCAGCAGCGGAGACAGGGTAGAGACCCAGTACTTC. This codes for CASSGDRVETQYF. The chain links TRBV7-9 to TRBJ2-5, with 7 bases lining up with TRBD1. V was clipped by 5 bases and J by 4 bases; unmatched bases: 4. The CDR3 is made up of 13 amino acids. Per germline, CDR1 SEHNR and CDR2 FQNEAQ (reference sequence).